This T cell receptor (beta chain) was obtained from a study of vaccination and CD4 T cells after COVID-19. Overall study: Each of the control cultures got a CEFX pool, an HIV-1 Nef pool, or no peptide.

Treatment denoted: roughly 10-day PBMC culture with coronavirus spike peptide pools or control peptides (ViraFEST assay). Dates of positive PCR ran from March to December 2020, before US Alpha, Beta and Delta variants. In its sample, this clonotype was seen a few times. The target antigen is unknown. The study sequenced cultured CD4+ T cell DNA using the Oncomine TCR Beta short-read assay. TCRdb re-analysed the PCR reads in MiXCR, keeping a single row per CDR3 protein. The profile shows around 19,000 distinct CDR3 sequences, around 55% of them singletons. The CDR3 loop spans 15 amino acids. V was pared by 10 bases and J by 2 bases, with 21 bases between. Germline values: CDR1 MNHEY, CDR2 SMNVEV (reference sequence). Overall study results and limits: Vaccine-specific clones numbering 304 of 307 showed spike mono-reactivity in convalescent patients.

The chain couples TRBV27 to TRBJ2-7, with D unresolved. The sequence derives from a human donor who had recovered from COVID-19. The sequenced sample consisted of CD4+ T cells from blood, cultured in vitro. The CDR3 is CATSTGRSGTYEQYF. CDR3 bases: TGTGCCACCTCAACCGGCCGGAGTGGAACCTACGAGCAGTACTTC.